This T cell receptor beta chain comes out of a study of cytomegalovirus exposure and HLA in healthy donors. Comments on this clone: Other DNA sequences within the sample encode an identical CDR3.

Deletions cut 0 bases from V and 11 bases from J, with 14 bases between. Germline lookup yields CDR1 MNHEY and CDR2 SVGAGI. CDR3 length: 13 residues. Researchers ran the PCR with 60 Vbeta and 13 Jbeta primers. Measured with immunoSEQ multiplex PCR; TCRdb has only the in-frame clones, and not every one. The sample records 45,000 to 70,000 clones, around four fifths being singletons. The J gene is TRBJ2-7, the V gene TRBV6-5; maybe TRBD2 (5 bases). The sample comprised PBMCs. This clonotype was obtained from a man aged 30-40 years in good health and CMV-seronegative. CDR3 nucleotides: TGTGCCAGCAGTTACTCTTTAGGGCCGGAGGAGTACTTC. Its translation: CASSYSLGPEEYF.